This T cell receptor (beta chain) was identified in a study of blood T cell repertoires in COVID-19. The overall study: Spain, Italy and the United States supplied samples that represented acute and convalescent COVID-19. Nucleic acid was either cDNA or gDNA, and it came from T cells, B-cell-depleted T cells, or PBMCs.

Original processing notes: Reference gene primer amplification yielded estimated nucleated cell counts. Assay: immunoSEQ multiplex PCR; the TCRdb copy retains only in-frame clones and omits some. Clonal size and the V and J genes are those of that table, whereas D and trimming came from the DNA. Of around 250,000 clones in the sample, roughly four fifths were seen once. CDR1 is KGHSH and CDR2 is LQKENI in the germline V gene. This CDR3 comprises 13 residues. Trimming cost V 8 bases and J 0 bases, with 10 bases left between them. The receptor comes from a woman older than 75 with acute or convalescent COVID-19. This sequence joins TRBV18 and TRBJ2-5; the D is unclear. The sample taken for sequencing was peripheral blood. CDR3 DNA: TGTGCCAGCCTCCTGAGGTACCAAGAGACCCAGTACTTC. Its protein product is CASLLRYQETQYF.